This TCR beta chain was captured in a study of CD8+ T cells in alopecia areata (dated by TCRdb to 2016 to 2019). In the study overall: The treated patients, all with moderate-to-severe alopecia areata, were enrolled in an open-label pilot trial of oral tofacitinib given at 5 to 10 mg twice daily. Tofacitinib was administered for 6 to 18 months, and 6 months of follow-up off drug were then conducted to assess delayed response and recurrence. In treated patients, disease severity was measured using the SALT score, which gives the percentage of scalp surface area affected. The study used high-throughput TCRbeta sequencing to examine T cell clonal expansion in alopecia areata, in both the C3H/HeJ mouse model and human patients. On the human side, TCRbeta sequencing was run on scalp tissue and on sorted CD4+ and CD8+ peripheral blood T cells from healthy controls and from alopecia areata patients with either patchy or totalis/universalis disease. Tofacitinib-treated patients had biopsies at baseline and at 4 and 24 weeks of treatment, with a later scalp biopsy in several patients. Scalp clonality was compared across normal scalp (n=4), patchy alopecia areata scalp (n=8), and alopecia totalis/universalis scalp (n=8). RNA was obtained with the PAXgene miRNA kit for fixed scalp, the miRNeasy kit for PBMCs, and the RNeasy kit for mouse skin. immunoSEQ multiplex PCR using 35 Vbeta forward primers and 13 Jbeta reverse primers was used to amplify TCRbeta CDR3 regions.

The library was obtained by the immunoSEQ multiplex PCR assay. For TCR sequencing, RNA was extracted from every sample and reverse transcribed into cDNA to serve as template. First-strand cDNA was synthesized using SuperScript III with a 2:1 mix of oligo-dT and random hexamers. A synthetic immune receptor repertoire was used to assess amplification bias, and residual bias was removed computationally. In the original analysis: After raw reads were preprocessed to remove errors, the CDR3 was defined following IMGT conventions as running from the conserved cysteine to phenylalanine. Clonality was calculated as 1 minus Shannon entropy normalized by log2 of the number of productive unique TCRs. Scalp TCRbeta sequences were cross-referenced with sorted blood CD4 and CD8 repertoires so that the CD4 or CD8 identity of scalp clones could be inferred. Imported from immuneACCESS, the table was reduced by TCRdb to in-frame sequences with V and J called. These copies leave out some clones; in studies compared against another copy, an unresolved V gene accounts for under half, and the cause of the remainder is not known. That table is the source of V, J and clone size, and D and trimming were worked out from the DNA. This sample comprises 95,000 to 100,000 clones, roughly 60% of them detected only once. Together, the top ten hold about 16% of the sample.

Results the study describes overall, beyond this receptor: Because the treated cohort was small and had only one nonresponder, larger studies are needed to examine links between baseline CD8+ expansion and response. Unlike mouse skin, which is dominated by gammadelta T cells, normal human skin has resident alphabeta T cells that are also sequenced, and this complicates analysis of the scalp TCR repertoire. Shared TCR sequences between patients were less evident than in mice, which may be partly attributable to HLA diversity in the patient population. Compared with normal scalp, lesional scalp, particularly in alopecia totalis/universalis, had higher clonality and more expanded CD8+ clones, which suggests antigenic drive. During tofacitinib treatment, many expanded lesional clones remained in scalp and blood, and this persistence may partly explain relapse after treatment is stopped. Tofacitinib significantly decreased scalp clonality and the number of expanded CD8+ clones among the top 100 scalp clones.

Comment on this clone: Its recognized antigen is unknown. No clone much larger than this one lies a single base away; base qualities are absent.

CDR3 length: 15 amino acids, cysteine to phenylalanine. Just the 45-base CDR3 DNA is kept, in frame starting at base 1. CDR1 and CDR2 are read off the germline V gene as MNHEY and SVGAGI. From V the trimming removes 2 bases and from J it removes 3 bases, while the gene matches leave 7 bases of the junction unaccounted for. The sample's treatment or condition label, decoded: oral pan-JAK inhibitor, 5-10 mg twice daily. Lesional scalp punch biopsies and peripheral blood were obtained from alopecia areata patients. PBMCs were separated by density centrifugation and stained for CD3, CD4 and CD8, after which CD4+ and CD8+ T cells were sorted on a FACSAria.

Recombination connected TRBV6-5 to TRBJ2-7; 7 bases in the junction line up with TRBD1. This TCR came from a human donor with alopecia areata. Specimen: CD8+ T cells sorted from blood, collected at approximately week 56, from a patient treated with tofacitinib. The CDR3 here reads CASSYQDRKIYEQYF. The nucleotide sequence reads TGTGCCAGCAGTTACCAGGACAGGAAGATCTACGAGCAGTACTTC.